Sequencing of this TCR beta chain was carried out in a study of radiotherapy plus CTLA-4 blockade in lung cancer. As for the study in general: Objective response rate was around 20%; disease control rate, approximately 28%. General observations from the study: Early blood T cell clone dynamics reportedly forecast response best, with interferon-beta. Radiotherapy was combined with ipilimumab, and tumor-derived TCR clones then expanded in blood.

It was focal radiation plus CTLA-4 blockade with ipilimumab that patients with chemo-refractory metastatic non-small-cell lung cancer received. Germline-derived CDR1 and CDR2 are SGHVS and FQNEAQ. CDR3 length: 13 residues. Trimming left V 7 bases short and J 5 bases short, with 11 bases between. Data came from immunoSEQ multiplex PCR; TCRdb stores just in-frame clones and leaves some out. Seen here are more than 75,000 clones, roughly 80% observed once, and the top ten hold roughly 23%. To note about this clone: The antigen is not known.

The sequence was obtained from a human donor with non-small cell lung cancer that progressed on radiotherapy plus ipilimumab. The chain has TRBV7-8 and TRBJ2-2; unclear D gene. The sample here was peripheral blood, taken from a patient treated with radiotherapy plus ipilimumab. The CDR3 sequence: CASTQSVTGELFF. In DNA, the CDR3 is TGTGCCAGCACCCAAAGTGTAACCGGGGAGCTGTTTTTT.